These 14 T cell receptor beta chains were all obtained from the same sample, sequenced in a study of blood T cell repertoires in COVID-19. Using immunoSEQ multiplex PCR, the repertoire was profiled, and TCRdb retains in-frame clones only, with some absent. This sample has 400,000 to 450,000 clones, with around 90% found just once. The sample comprised peripheral blood. All receptors come from a man aged 18 to 29 with COVID-19, enrolled during active disease.

Written as DNA, the CDR3 is TGCGCCAGCAGTGAAAGCGAGGACACCGGGAGGCGGCCCCAGCATTTT. This gives the protein CASSESEDTGRRPQHF. This sequence joins TRBV10-1 and TRBJ1-5, with D perhaps matching TRBD1 (5 bases). Trimming removed 3 bases from V and 9 bases from J, with 21 bases in between. The germline gives CDR1 WNHNN, CDR2 SYGVQD (reference sequence). This CDR3 contains 16 residues.

The chain employs TRBV6-1 and TRBJ2-1; 11 positions agree with TRBD2. V lost 4 bases to trimming and J lost 4 bases; unmatched junction nucleotides: 6. The CDR3 extends over 16 amino acids. In germline, CDR1 is MNHNS, CDR2 SASEGT. The DNA of the CDR3 is TGTGCCAGCAGTGCCCATAGCGGGGGGGAATACAATGAGCAGTTCTTC. The encoded protein is CASSAHSGGEYNEQFF.

The V and J genes are TRBV19 and TRBJ2-7; 12 bases align to TRBD2. V shed 11 bases, J shed 4 bases, and the junction held 9 bases outside the gene matches. Germline V gene data show CDR1 as LNHDA and CDR2 as SQIVND (reference sequence). There are 14 residues in the CDR3. This CDR3 reads CAGWTSGIWYEQYF. The CDR3 bases are TGTGCCGGTTGGACTAGCGGGATTTGGTACGAGCAGTACTTC.

The rearrangement joins TRBV4-1 to TRBJ2-2, with a tentative D call TRBD1 (5 bases). This CDR3 has 14 residues. V shed 3 bases and J shed 7 bases, with 12 bases lying between them. The germline CDR1 and CDR2 sequences are MGHRA and YSYEKL. The CDR3 DNA reads as TGCGCCAGCAGCCAGCAGGGTTCTGACGGGGAGCTGTTTTTT. Its translation: CASSQQGSDGELFF.

V is TRBV5-4 and J is TRBJ2-1; tentatively, D is TRBD2 (6 bases). The length of the CDR3 is 13 residues. Germline-derived CDR1 and CDR2 are SGHNT and YYREEE (reference sequence). The V end lost 7 bases, the J end lost 5 bases, and 13 bases lay between the germline ends. CDR3: CASGRGSNNEQFF. CDR3 DNA sequence: TGTGCCAGCGGCCGGGGGTCGAACAATGAGCAGTTCTTC.

This rearrangement joins TRBV7-9 to TRBJ1-6; tentative D call: TRBD1 (5 bases). The CDR3 totals 13 residues. Trimming took off 3 bases at V and 7 bases at J, with 7 bases between the two ends. CDR1 and CDR2 from the germline V gene are SEHNR and FQNEAQ (reference sequence). In nucleotides, the CDR3 is TGTGCCAGCAGCTTCGCAGGGAATTCACCCCTCCACTTT. Its translation: CASSFAGNSPLHF. The whole variable domain, filled in from reference TRBV7-9 and TRBJ1-6, reads DTGVSQNPRHKITKRGQNVTFRCDPISEHNRLYWYRQTLGQGPEFLTYFQNEAQLEKSRLLSDRFSAERPKGSFSTLEIQRTEQGDSAMYLCASSFAGNSPLHFGNGTRLTVT.

The chain combines TRBV6-5 with TRBJ1-1; tentatively, D is TRBD1 (5 bases). The CDR3 consists of 13 residues. Germline V gives CDR1 MNHEY, CDR2 SVGAGI. Trimming stripped 6 bases from V and 1 base from J, with 9 bases between. CDR3 amino acids: CASRWTRNTEAFF. CDR3 nucleotides: TGTGCCAGCAGATGGACAAGGAACACTGAAGCTTTCTTT.

The chain recombines TRBV10-3 with TRBJ1-1; 9 bases line up with TRBD1. J lost 10 bases, V lost 3 bases, and 6 bases had no gene match. This CDR3 region has 13 residues. Germline V gives CDR1 ENHRY, CDR2 SYGVKD. CDR3 in amino acids: CAISEPGQGVAFF. The CDR3 DNA reads TGTGCCATCAGTGAACCGGGACAGGGCGTAGCTTTCTTT.

This chain uses TRBV7-9 with TRBJ2-5; D call uncertain. The V and J ends lost 2 bases and 5 bases respectively, with 6 bases between them. This CDR3 comprises 12 residues. CDR1 is SEHNR and CDR2 is FQNEAQ in the germline V gene (reference sequence). CDR3 nucleotide sequence: TGTGCCAGCAGCTTAAATCGGGAGACCCAGTACTTC. Its translation: CASSLNRETQYF.

The V and J genes are TRBV29-1 and TRBJ2-1, with 7 bases matching TRBD1. The CDR3 extends over 16 amino acids. Germline V gives CDR1 SQVTM, CDR2 ANQGSEA. V was clipped by 8 bases and J by 1 base; unmatched bases: 14. CDR3 loop: CSTAPLQGSSYNEQFF. The DNA for the CDR3 is TGCAGCACCGCGCCGTTACAGGGGTCGTCCTACAATGAGCAGTTCTTC.

The rearrangement uses TRBV16 and TRBJ2-1; 10 bases are shared with TRBD2. Unmatched junction bases numbered 11, after V lost 0 bases and J lost 12 bases. Germline assignment: CDR1 KGHSY and CDR2 FQNENV. This CDR3 has 16 amino acids. The CDR3, as DNA: TGTGCCAGCAGCCAATCAGGGATAGCGGGGGGTCAGTCGCAGTTCTTC. Its translation is CASSQSGIAGGQSQFF. Using reference TRBV16 and TRBJ2-1 for the parts outside the CDR3, the full variable domain is GEEVAQTPKHLVRGEGQKAKLYCAPIKGHSYVFWYQQVLKNEFKFLISFQNENVFDETGMPKERFSAKCLPNSPCSLEIQATKLEDSAVYFCASSQSGIAGGQSQFFGPGTRLTVL.

The CDR3 loop reads CASSLDTRSYLFEQYF. CDR3 bases: TGTGCCAGCAGCTTAGACACCCGGAGCTACCTTTTCGAGCAGTACTTC. The chain uses TRBV7-8 and TRBJ2-7; D uncertain. The CDR3 is 16 amino acids. Trimming removed 1 base at V and 6 bases at J, with 19 bases between. CDR1 and CDR2 from the germline V gene are SGHVS and FQNEAQ.

This chain links TRBV7-2 with TRBJ2-2; TRBD2 matches at 8 bases. The CDR3 totals 15 residues. V lost 5 bases and J lost 1; bases outside the gene matches: 3. Germline CDR1 reads SGHTA; CDR2 reads FQGNSA. Here the CDR3 DNA reads TGTGCCAGCAGCCATACTAGCGGGAACACCGGGGAGCTGTTTTTT. Translation: CASSHTSGNTGELFF.

The chain links TRBV7-9 to TRBJ2-7; 7 bases map to TRBD1. This CDR3 region has 16 residues. Germline CDR1 reads SEHNR; CDR2 reads FQNEAQ (reference sequence). With 1 base clipped from V and 2 bases from J, the junction kept 8 bases outside the gene matches. The CDR3 here is CASSLVSGQLTYEQYF. CDR3 nucleotides: TGTGCCAGCAGCTTAGTGTCGGGACAGCTAACCTACGAGCAGTACTTC.